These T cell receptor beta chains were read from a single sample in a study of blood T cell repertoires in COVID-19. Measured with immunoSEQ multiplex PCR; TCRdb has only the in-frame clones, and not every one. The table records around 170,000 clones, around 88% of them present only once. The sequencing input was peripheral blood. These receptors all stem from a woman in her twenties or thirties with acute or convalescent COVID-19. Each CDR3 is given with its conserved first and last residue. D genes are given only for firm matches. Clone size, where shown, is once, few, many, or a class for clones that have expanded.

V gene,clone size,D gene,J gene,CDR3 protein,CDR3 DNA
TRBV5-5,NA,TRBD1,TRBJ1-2,CASSSGGTGSYGYTF,TGTGCCAGCAGCTCTGGTGGGACAGGGAGCTATGGCTACACCTTC
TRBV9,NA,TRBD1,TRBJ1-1,CASSVRNRGPAFF,TGTGCCAGCAGCGTGCGTAACAGGGGGCCAGCTTTCTTT
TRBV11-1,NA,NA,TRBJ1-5,CASSPGEDQPQHF,TGTGCCAGCAGCCCTGGGGAGGATCAGCCCCAGCATTTT
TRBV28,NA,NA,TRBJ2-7,CASSFPVPGEQYF,TGTGCCAGCAGTTTTCCTGTGCCGGGGGAGCAGTACTTC
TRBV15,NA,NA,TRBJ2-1,CATSRDQQVIEQFF,TGTGCCACCAGCAGAGATCAGCAGGTAATTGAGCAGTTCTTC
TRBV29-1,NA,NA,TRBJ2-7,CSAGVAFNEQYF,TGCAGCGCCGGGGTAGCGTTTAACGAGCAGTACTTC
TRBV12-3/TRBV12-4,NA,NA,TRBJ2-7,CASRDDRYEQYF,TGTGCCAGCAGGGACGACAGATACGAGCAGTACTTC
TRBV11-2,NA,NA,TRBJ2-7,CASSLAGTYEQYF,TGTGCCAGCAGCTTAGCGGGGACATACGAGCAGTACTTC
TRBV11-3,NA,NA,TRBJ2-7,CASRRNRDYEQYF,TGTGCCAGCAGGAGAAACAGGGACTACGAGCAGTACTTC
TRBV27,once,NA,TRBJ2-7,CASSLYARAYEQYF,TGTGCCAGCAGTTTATATGCTAGAGCCTACGAGCAGTACTTC
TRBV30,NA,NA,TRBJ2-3,CAWSVLADTQYF,TGTGCCTGGAGTGTACTAGCCGATACGCAGTATTTT
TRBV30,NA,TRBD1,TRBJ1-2,CAWSNLLTGGLNTF,TGTGCCTGGAGTAACTTATTAACAGGGGGATTAAACACCTTC
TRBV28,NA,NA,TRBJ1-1,CASSRPGLVEAFF,TGTGCCAGCAGTCGACCGGGGTTGGTTGAAGCTTTCTTT
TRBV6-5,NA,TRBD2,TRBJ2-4,CASRGTGGRLNIQYF,TGTGCCAGCAGGGGAACTGGCGGGAGATTAAACATTCAGTACTTC
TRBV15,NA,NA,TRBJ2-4,CATSSLGQGSPQYF,TGTGCCACCAGCAGTCTCGGTCAGGGGTCACCTCAGTACTTC
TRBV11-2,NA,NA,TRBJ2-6,CASSLIRELRANVLTF,TGTGCCAGCAGCTTAATCCGGGAACTGAGGGCCAACGTCCTGACTTTC
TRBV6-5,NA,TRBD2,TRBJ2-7,CAGTPPGGEQYF,TGTGCCGGCACCCCCCCGGGGGGGGAGCAGTACTTC
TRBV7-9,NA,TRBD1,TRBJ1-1,CASSRDRGVGAFF,TGTGCCAGCAGCAGAGACAGGGGAGTGGGAGCTTTCTTT
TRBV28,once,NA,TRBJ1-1,CASSAQGPLTEAFF,TGTGCCAGCAGTGCCCAGGGTCCTTTAACTGAAGCTTTCTTT
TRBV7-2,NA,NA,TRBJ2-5,CASSPPGYQETQYF,TGTGCCAGCAGCCCCCCCGGGTACCAAGAGACCCAGTACTTC
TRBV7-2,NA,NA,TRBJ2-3,CASSLRITDTQYF,TGTGCCAGCAGCTTGAGGATCACAGATACGCAGTATTTT
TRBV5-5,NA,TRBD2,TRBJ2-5,CASSTGLAGGGRQETQYF,TGTGCCAGCAGCACGGGACTAGCGGGAGGGGGACGACAAGAGACCCAGTACTTC
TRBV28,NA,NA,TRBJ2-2,CASSLVRRYGELFF,TGTGCCAGCAGTTTGGTTCGGAGGTACGGGGAGCTGTTTTTT
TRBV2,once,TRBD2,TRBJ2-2,CASTYSGSRTGELFF,TGTGCCAGCACCTATAGCGGGAGCCGCACCGGGGAGCTGTTTTTT
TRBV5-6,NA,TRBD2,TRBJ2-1,CASSDGTSGVNEQFF,TGTGCCAGCAGCGACGGGACTAGCGGAGTCAATGAGCAGTTCTTC
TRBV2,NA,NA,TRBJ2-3,CASSELAPSTDTQYF,TGTGCCAGCAGTGAACTAGCGCCTAGCACAGATACGCAGTATTTT
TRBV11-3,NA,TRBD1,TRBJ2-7,CASTRQGHPGEQYF,TGTGCCAGCACCCGACAGGGGCACCCAGGGGAGCAGTACTTC
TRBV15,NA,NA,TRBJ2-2,CATSRGGNTGELFF,TGTGCCACCAGCAGGGGGGGGAACACCGGGGAGCTGTTTTTT
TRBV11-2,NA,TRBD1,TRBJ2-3,CASSLGGQGSTDTQYF,TGTGCCAGCAGCTTAGGGGGACAGGGATCCACAGATACGCAGTATTTT
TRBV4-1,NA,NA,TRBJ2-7,CASSQDGALEQYF,TGCGCCAGCAGCCAAGATGGGGCGTTGGAGCAGTACTTC
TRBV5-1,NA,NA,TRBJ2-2,CASSLAGSTGELFF,TGCGCCAGCAGCTTGGCAGGCAGCACCGGGGAGCTGTTTTTT
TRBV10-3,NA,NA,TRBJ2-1,CAISGKGRQMNEQFF,TGTGCCATCAGTGGAAAGGGGCGCCAAATGAATGAGCAGTTCTTC
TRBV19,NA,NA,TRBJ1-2,CASTLSRGGIYGYTF,TGTGCCAGTACTCTATCCCGGGGAGGGATTTATGGCTACACCTTC
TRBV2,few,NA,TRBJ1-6,CASSIAASPLHF,TGTGCCAGCAGCATAGCAGCCTCACCCCTCCACTTT
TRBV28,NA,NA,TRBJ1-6,CASSFRGTPLHF,TGTGCCAGCAGTTTCCGGGGAACACCCCTCCACTTT
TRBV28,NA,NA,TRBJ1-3,CASTNRVNTIYF,TGTGCCAGCACCAACAGGGTGAACACCATATATTTT
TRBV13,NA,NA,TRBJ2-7,CASSLGQGNEQYF,TGTGCCAGCAGCTTAGGACAGGGTAACGAGCAGTACTTC
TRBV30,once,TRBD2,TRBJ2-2,CAWSPGLPTGELFF,TGTGCCTGGAGTCCGGGACTACCGACCGGGGAGCTGTTTTTT
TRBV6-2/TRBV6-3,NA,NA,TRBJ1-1,CASSYSSGRRTEAFF,TGTGCCAGCAGTTACTCATCAGGGAGGAGAACTGAAGCTTTCTTT
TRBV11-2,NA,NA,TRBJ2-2,CASSLASDTGELFF,TGTGCCAGCAGCTTAGCGAGCGACACCGGGGAGCTGTTTTTT
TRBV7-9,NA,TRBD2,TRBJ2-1,CATGLAGDNEQFF,TGTGCCACCGGACTAGCGGGAGACAATGAGCAGTTCTTC
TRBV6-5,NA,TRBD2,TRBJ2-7,CASSYSGLADYEQYF,TGTGCCAGCAGTTACTCTGGACTAGCAGACTACGAGCAGTACTTC
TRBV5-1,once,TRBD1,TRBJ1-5,CASSPGTGEQPQHF,TGCGCCAGCAGCCCCGGGACAGGGGAACAGCCCCAGCATTTT
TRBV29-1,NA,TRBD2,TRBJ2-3,CSAGTSGSTDTQYF,TGCAGCGCCGGGACTAGCGGAAGCACAGATACGCAGTATTTT
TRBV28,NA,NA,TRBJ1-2,CASSFHGTNYGYTF,TGTGCCAGCAGTTTCCACGGGACTAACTATGGCTACACCTTC
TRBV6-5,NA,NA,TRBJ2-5,CASRRQAQETQYF,TGTGCCAGCAGGAGACAGGCCCAAGAGACCCAGTACTTC
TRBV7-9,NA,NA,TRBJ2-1,CASSPYNEQFF,TGTGCCAGTAGTCCCTACAATGAGCAGTTCTTC
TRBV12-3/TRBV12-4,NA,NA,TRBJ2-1,CASSLSGGGEQFF,TGTGCCAGCAGTCTTTCCGGGGGTGGTGAGCAGTTCTTC
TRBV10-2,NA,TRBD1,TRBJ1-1,CASSESRQGPRAFF,TGCGCCAGCAGTGAGTCCAGACAGGGCCCTCGGGCTTTCTTT
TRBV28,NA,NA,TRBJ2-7,CASSLPGLTYEQYF,TGTGCCAGCAGTCTCCCGGGACTGACCTACGAGCAGTACTTC
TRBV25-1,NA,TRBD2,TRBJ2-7,CASSRGRASEQYF,TGTGCCAGCAGTCGCGGGAGGGCCAGCGAGCAGTACTTC
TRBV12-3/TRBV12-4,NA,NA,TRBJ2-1,CASSLRSNEQFF,TGTGCCAGCAGTTTAAGGAGCAATGAGCAGTTCTTC
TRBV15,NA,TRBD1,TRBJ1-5,CATSRDFRDRVIGSNQPQHF,TGTGCCACCAGCAGAGACTTCCGGGACAGGGTTATTGGTAGCAATCAGCCCCAGCATTTT
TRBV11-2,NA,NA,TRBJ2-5,CASRDTQETQYF,TGTGCCAGTCGGGACACACAAGAGACCCAGTACTTC
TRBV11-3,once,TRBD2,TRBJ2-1,CASSLGVLAGGPQDEQFF,TGTGCCAGCAGCCTAGGAGTCCTAGCGGGAGGGCCTCAGGATGAGCAGTTCTTC
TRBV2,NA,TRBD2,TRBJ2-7,CASSLAGEQYF,TGTGCCAGCAGCCTAGCGGGAGAGCAGTACTTC
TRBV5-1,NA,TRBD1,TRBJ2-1,CASSPLDRGNEQFF,TGCGCCAGCAGCCCCTTGGACAGGGGCAATGAGCAGTTCTTC
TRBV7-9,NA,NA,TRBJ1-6,CASSLVGGSNSPLHF,TGTGCCAGCAGCTTGGTTGGGGGGAGTAATTCACCCCTCCACTTT
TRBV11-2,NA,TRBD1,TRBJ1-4,CASSSGTGYEKLFF,TGTGCCAGCAGCTCTGGGACAGGGTACGAAAAACTGTTTTTT
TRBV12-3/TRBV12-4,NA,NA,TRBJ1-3,CASRLREGIYF,TGTGCCAGCCGATTGAGGGAGGGCATATATTTT